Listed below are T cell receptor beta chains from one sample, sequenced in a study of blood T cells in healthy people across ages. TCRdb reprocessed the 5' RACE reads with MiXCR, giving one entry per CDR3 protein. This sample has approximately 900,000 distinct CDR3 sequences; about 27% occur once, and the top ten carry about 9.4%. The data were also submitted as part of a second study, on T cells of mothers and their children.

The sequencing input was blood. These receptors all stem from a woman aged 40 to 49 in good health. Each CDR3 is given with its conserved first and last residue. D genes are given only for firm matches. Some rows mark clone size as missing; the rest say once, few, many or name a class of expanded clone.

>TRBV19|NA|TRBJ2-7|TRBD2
TGTGCCAGTTCTAAGCGGGGGCGCGACGAGCAGTACTTC
CASSKRGRDEQYF
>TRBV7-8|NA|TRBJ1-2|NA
TGTGCCAGCAGCTTACAGCGGCGGGGTGGCTACACCTTC
CASSLQRRGGYTF
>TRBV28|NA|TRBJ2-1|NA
TGTGCCGGCAGTTTTGGGGCCCCCGGCTACAATGAGCAGTTCTTC
CAGSFGAPGYNEQFF
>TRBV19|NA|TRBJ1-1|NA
TGTGCCAGTAGTTGGGGAGTTGCGAACACTGAAGCTTTCTTT
CASSWGVANTEAFF
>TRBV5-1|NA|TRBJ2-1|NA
TGCGCCAGCAGCACGCAGGGATTCACCTACAGTGAGCAGTTCTTC
CASSTQGFTYSEQFF
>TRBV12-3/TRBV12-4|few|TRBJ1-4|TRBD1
TGTGCCAGCAGTTTGACAGGGGAAGGCGAAAAACTGTTTTTT
CASSLTGEGEKLFF
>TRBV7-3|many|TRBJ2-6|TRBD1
TGTGCCAGCAGCTCTTTTGGACAGGGTGCTGGGGCCAACGTCCTGACTTTC
CASSSFGQGAGANVLTF
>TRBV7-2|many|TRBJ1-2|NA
TGTGCCAGCAGCTTAAACTCAGGGCATAACTATGGCTACACCTTC
CASSLNSGHNYGYTF
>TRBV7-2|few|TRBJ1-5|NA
TGTGCCAGCAGCGTCGCGGGAGGCAATCAGCCCCAGCATTTT
CASSVAGGNQPQHF
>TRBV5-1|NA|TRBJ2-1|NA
TGCGCCAGCAGCTTTGGGCCAGGGTCATATGAGCAGTTCTTC
CASSFGPGSYEQFF
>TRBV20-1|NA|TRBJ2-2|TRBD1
TGCAGTGCTAGAAGACAGGGGAAGGGCACCGGGGAGCTGTTTTTT
CSARRQGKGTGELFF
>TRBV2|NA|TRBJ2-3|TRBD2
TGTGCCAGCAGTGAACACGGTGGGGGGGAAGATACGCAGTATTTT
CASSEHGGGEDTQYF
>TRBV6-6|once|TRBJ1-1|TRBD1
TGTGCCAGCAGTACGACAGGGGGTGCGAGCACTGAAGCTTTCTTT
CASSTTGGASTEAFF
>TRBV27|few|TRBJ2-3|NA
TGTGCCAGCAGTTCCCTCACTCTAAGCACAGATACGCAGTATTTT
CASSSLTLSTDTQYF
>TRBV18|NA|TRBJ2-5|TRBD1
TGTGCCAGCTCACTCAACAGGGGTTCGGAGACCCAGTACTTC
CASSLNRGSETQYF
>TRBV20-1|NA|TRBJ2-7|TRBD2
TGCAGTGCTAGATTCCAGCGGGGTTACGAGCAGTACTTC
CSARFQRGYEQYF
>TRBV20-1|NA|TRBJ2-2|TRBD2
TGCAGTGCTGGGGGGACTAGTAACACCCGGGAGCTGTTTTTT
CSAGGTSNTRELFF
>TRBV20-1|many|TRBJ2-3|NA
TGCAGTGCAGAGCAGGGAGATACGCAGTATTTT
CSAEQGDTQYF
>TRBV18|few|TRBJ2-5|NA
TGTGCCAGCTCAACCCAACAGGGACAAGAGACCCAGTACTTC
CASSTQQGQETQYF
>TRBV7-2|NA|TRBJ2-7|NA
TGTGCCAGCAGCCTCCGGGCGGGGCGGGCCTACGAGCAGTACTTC
CASSLRAGRAYEQYF
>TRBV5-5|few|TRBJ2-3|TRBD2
TGTGCCAGCAGCTCCACCTTGGCGGGGGGCCCAGATACGCAGTATTTT
CASSSTLAGGPDTQYF
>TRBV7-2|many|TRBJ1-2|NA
TGTGCCAGCAGCCCGGCCGGTAATCGGGGCTACACCTTC
CASSPAGNRGYTF
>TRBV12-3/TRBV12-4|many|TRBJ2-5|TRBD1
TGTGCCAGCAGCCTCTTAAGGACAGGGGGACAAGAGACCCAGTACTTC
CASSLLRTGGQETQYF
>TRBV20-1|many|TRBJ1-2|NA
TGCAGTGCTCGGCAGGGTTTAGGTCCCCTGGGGGGCTACACCTTC
CSARQGLGPLGGYTF
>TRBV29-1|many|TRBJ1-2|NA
TGCAGCGTTGAACCAGGGGAAAGCGGTGGCTACACCTTC
CSVEPGESGGYTF
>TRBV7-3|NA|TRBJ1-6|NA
TGTGTCAGCAGCCCCGGGACGTCGGGAGATTCACCCCTCCACTTT
CVSSPGTSGDSPLHF
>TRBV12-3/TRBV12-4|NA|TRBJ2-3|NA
TGTGCCAGCAGTTTAGAGGGGCTAGCAACAGGTACGCAGTATTTT
CASSLEGLATGTQYF
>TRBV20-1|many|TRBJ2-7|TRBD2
TGCAGTGCTAGAGTGTCCAGAGCGGGACCCCTCTACGAGCAGTACTTC
CSARVSRAGPLYEQYF
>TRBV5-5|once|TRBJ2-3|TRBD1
TGTGCCAGCAGCAATGTGTACCGGGACAGGGTTCTGACAGATACGCAGTATTTT
CASSNVYRDRVLTDTQYF
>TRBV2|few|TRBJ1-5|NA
TGTGCCAGCAGTGAAAATTTACAGCAACATAATCAGCCCCAGCATTTT
CASSENLQQHNQPQHF
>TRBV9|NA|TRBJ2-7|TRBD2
TGTGCCAGCAGCGGGTTAGCGGGGGGGCCCAGGGACGAGCAGTACTTC
CASSGLAGGPRDEQYF
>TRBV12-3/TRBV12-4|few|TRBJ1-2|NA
TGTGCCAGCAGTTTGATCGGGGGCGATGGCTACACCTTC
CASSLIGGDGYTF
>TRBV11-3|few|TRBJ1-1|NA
TGTGCCAGCAGCTTAGGGGTTAGTAAGGAAGCTTTCTTT
CASSLGVSKEAFF
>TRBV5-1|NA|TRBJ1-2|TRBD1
TGCGCCAGCAGCGTGGGACAGGGATTTACTAATGGCTACACCTTC
CASSVGQGFTNGYTF
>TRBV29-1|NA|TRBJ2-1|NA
TGCAGCGTTGCCGGACAGTACAATGAGCAGTTCTTC
CSVAGQYNEQFF
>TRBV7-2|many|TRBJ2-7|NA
TGTGCCAGCAGCTTAACTAGAAGGGGTGGTGGGAGTAGGGCCTACGAGCAGTACTTC
CASSLTRRGGGSRAYEQYF
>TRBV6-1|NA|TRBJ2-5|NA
TGTGCCAGCAACGGAGGGGTAATTGAGACCCAGTACTTC
CASNGGVIETQYF
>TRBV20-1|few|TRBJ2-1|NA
TGCAGTGCTGCCCCAGGCCCGCGGGGCAATGAGCAGTTCTTC
CSAAPGPRGNEQFF
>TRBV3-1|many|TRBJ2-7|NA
TGTGCCAGCAGCCGCTCCGTCGGGGTTACCTACGAGCAGTACTTC
CASSRSVGVTYEQYF
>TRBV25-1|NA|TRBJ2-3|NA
TGTGCCAGCAGTGAAACAGCATTCACAGATACGCAGTATTTT
CASSETAFTDTQYF
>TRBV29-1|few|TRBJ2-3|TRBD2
TGCAGCCACCGGGCGGGGGGTAGAACAGATACGCAGTATTTT
CSHRAGGRTDTQYF
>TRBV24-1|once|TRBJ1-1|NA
TGTGCCACCAGTGCAGTGGAGGGATCTGAAGCTTTCTTT
CATSAVEGSEAFF
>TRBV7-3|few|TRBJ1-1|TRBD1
TGTGCCAGCAGCTCACTACCGGGACAGGGCGACACTGAAGCTTTCTTT
CASSSLPGQGDTEAFF
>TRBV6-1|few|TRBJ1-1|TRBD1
TGTGCCAGCAGCCTAAGGACAGGGAGGGCCACTGAAGCTTTCTTT
CASSLRTGRATEAFF
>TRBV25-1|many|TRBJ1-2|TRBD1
TGTGCCAGCAAGCACAGGGGCGGCTACACCTTC
CASKHRGGYTF